This TCR beta chain was documented in a study of blood T cell repertoires in COVID-19. Some clones are missing from TCRdb's copy, which holds only in-frame ones; the method was immunoSEQ multiplex PCR. This sample yields 30,000 to 45,000 clones, of which roughly 86% are seen a single time; roughly 7.2% belongs to the top ten. The germline V gene encodes CDR1 MNHEY and CDR2 SMNVEV (reference sequence). This CDR3 comprises 14 residues. Deletions cut 6 bases from V and 0 bases from J, with 9 bases between. The specimen was peripheral blood. The TCR was taken from a human donor in a cohort sampled during active COVID-19. V is TRBV27 and J is TRBJ2-1; tentative D call: TRBD2 (6 bases). CDR3 in DNA: TGTGCCAGCAGGGGGACTCTCTCCTACAATGAGCAGTTCTTC. Residues: CASRGTLSYNEQFF.